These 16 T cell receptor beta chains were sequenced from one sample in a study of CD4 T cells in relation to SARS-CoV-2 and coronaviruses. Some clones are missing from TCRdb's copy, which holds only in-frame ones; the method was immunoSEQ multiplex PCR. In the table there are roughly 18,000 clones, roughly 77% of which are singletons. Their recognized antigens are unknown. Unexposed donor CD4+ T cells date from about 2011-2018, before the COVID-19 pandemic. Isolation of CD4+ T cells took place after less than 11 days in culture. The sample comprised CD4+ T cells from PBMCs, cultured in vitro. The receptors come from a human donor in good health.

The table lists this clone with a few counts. The CDR3 DNA reads as TGTGCCAGTCTGTCCGACACCTCTAAGGATGAGCAGTTCTTC. Translation: CASLSDTSKDEQFF. This chain connects TRBV2 to TRBJ2-1; D is ambiguous. CDR3 size: 14 residues. Per germline, CDR1 SNHLY and CDR2 FYNNEI. Trimming removed 9 bases at V and 8 bases at J, with 20 bases between.

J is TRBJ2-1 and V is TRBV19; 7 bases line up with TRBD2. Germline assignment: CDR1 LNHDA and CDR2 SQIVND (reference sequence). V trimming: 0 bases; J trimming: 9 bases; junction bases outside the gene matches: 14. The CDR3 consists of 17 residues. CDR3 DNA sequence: TGTGCCAGTAGTATAGATCTTGCGGGAGTGATCATCGGTGAGCAGTTCTTC. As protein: CASSIDLAGVIIGEQFF.

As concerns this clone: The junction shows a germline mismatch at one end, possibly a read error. For the CDR3, the DNA is TGTGCCACCAGCAGAGGAGGGGTCCCACATTTC. Amino acids: CATSRGGVPHF. The chain links TRBV15 to TRBJ2-7; tentatively, D is TRBD1 or TRBD2 (5 bases each). The CDR3 is 11 amino acids. The germline V gene has CDR1 LNHNV and CDR2 YYDKDF (reference sequence). Full variable domain (rest looked up from reference TRBV15 and TRBJ2-7): DAMVIQNPRYQVTQFGKPVTLSCSQTLNHNVMYWYQQKSSQAPKLLFHYYDKDFNNEADTPDNFQSRRPNTSFCFLDIRSPGLGDTAMYLCATSRGGVPHFGPGTRLTVT.

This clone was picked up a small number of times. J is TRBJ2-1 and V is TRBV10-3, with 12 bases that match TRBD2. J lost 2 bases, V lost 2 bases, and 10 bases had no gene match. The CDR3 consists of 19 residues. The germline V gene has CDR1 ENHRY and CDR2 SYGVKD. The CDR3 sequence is CAISEPGLAGPLTYNEQFF. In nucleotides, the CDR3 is TGTGCCATCAGTGAGCCGGGACTAGCGGGCCCTCTGACCTACAATGAGCAGTTCTTC.

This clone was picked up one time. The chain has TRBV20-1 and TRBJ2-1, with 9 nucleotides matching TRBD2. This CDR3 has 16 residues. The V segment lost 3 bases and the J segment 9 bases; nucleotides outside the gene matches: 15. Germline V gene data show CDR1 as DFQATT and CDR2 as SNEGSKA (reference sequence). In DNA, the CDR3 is TGCAGTGCTAGTCGTGGCGGGAGGGTCAGGGGTGGTGAGCAGTTCTTC. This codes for CSASRGGRVRGGEQFF.

This CDR3 reads CASSTQGGTHNEQFF. As DNA, the CDR3 is TGTGCCAGTAGTACCCAGGGTGGCACACACAATGAGCAGTTCTTC. The V gene is TRBV19, the J gene TRBJ2-1; D is possibly TRBD1 (5 bases). This CDR3 has 15 residues. V was cut by 4 bases and J by 5 bases, with 15 bases left in between. Germline values: CDR1 LNHDA, CDR2 SQIVND (reference sequence).

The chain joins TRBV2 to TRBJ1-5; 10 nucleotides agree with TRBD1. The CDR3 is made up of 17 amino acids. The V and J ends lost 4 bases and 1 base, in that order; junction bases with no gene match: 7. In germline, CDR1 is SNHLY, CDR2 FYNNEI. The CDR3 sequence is CASSGQGAIRSNQPQHF. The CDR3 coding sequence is TGTGCCAGCAGTGGACAGGGGGCGATTAGAAGCAATCAGCCCCAGCATTTT.

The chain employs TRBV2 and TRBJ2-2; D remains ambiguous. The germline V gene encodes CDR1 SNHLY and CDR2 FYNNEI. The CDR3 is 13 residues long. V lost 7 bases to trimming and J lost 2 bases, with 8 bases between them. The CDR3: CASKSINTGELFF. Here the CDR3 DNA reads TGTGCCAGCAAGTCGATAAACACCGGGGAGCTGTTTTTT.

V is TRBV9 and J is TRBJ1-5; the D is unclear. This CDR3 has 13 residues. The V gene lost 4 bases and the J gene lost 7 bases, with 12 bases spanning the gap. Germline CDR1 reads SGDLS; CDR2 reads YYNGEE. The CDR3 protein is CASSPSSGQPQHF. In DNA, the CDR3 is TGTGCCAGCAGCCCCTCCTCGGGGCAGCCCCAGCATTTT.

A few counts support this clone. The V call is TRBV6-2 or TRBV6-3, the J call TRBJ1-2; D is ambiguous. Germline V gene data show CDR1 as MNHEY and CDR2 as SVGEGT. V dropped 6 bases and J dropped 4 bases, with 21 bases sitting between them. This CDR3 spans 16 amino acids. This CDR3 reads CASSPTLPEYGYGYTF. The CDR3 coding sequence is TGTGCCAGCAGCCCTACCCTTCCAGAATACGGCTATGGCTACACCTTC.

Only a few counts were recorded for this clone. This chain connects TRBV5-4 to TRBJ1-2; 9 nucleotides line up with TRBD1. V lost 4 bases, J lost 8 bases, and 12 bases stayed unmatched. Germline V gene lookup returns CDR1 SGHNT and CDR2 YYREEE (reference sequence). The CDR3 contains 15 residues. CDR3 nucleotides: TGTGCCAGCAGCCTCCAGGACAGGGGAAGACTCGGCTACACCTTC. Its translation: CASSLQDRGRLGYTF.

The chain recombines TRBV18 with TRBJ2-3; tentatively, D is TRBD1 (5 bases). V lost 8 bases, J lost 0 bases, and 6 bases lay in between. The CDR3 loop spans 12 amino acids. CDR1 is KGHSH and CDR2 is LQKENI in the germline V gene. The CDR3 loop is CASGASTDTQYF. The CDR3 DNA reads TGTGCCAGCGGGGCTAGCACAGATACGCAGTATTTT. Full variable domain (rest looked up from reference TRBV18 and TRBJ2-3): NAGVMQNPRHLVRRRGQEARLRCSPMKGHSHVYWYRQLPEEGLKFMVYLQKENIIDESGMPKERFSAEFPKEGPSILRIQQVVRGDSAAYFCASGASTDTQYFGPGTRLTVL.

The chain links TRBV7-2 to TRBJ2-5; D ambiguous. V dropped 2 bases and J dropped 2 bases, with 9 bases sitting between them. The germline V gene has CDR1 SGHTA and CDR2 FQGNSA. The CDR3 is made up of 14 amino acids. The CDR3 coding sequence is TGTGCCAGCAGCTTAATGATGGTACAAGAGACCCAGTACTTC. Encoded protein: CASSLMMVQETQYF.

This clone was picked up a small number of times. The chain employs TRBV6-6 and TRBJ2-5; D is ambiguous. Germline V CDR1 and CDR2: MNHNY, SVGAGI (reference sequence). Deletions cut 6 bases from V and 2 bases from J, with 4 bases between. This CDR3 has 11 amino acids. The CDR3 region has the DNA TGTGCCAGCAGGACACAAGAGACCCAGTACTTC. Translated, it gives CASRTQETQYF.

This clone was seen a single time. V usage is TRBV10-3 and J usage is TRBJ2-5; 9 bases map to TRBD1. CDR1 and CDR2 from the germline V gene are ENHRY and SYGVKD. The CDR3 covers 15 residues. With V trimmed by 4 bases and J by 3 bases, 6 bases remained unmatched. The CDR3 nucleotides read TGTGCCATCAGTGGGGGGGACAGGGCGGAAGAGACCCAGTACTTC. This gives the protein CAISGGDRAEETQYF.

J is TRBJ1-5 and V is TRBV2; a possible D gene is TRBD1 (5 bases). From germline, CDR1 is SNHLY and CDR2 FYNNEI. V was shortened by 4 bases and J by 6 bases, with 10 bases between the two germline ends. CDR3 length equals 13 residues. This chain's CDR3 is CASSAGTFQPQHF. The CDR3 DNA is TGTGCCAGCAGTGCAGGGACGTTTCAGCCCCAGCATTTT.